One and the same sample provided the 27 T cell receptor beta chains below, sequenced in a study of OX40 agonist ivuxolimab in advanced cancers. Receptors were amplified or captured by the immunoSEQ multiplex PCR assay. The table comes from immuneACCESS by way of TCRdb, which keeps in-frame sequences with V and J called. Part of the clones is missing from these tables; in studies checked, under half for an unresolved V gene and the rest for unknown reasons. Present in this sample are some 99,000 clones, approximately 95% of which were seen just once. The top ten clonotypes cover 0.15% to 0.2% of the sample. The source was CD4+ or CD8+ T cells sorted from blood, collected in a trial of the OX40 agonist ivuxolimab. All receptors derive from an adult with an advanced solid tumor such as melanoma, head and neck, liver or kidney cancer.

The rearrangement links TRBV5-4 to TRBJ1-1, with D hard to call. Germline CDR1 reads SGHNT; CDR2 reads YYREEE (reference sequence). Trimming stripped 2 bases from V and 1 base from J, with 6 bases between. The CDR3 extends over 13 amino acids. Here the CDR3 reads CASSLPANTEAFF. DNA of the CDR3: TGTGCCAGCAGCTTACCAGCGAACACTGAAGCTTTCTTT.

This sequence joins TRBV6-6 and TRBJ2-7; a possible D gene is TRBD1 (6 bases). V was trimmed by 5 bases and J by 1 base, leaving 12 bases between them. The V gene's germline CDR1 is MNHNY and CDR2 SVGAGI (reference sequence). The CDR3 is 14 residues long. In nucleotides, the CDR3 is TGTGCCAGCAGTACGCAACAGGGATCCTACGAGCAGTACTTC. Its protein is CASSTQQGSYEQYF.

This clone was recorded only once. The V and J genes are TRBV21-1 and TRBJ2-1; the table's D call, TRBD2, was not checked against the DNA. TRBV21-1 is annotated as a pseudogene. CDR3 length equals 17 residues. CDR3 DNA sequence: TGTGCCAGCAGCAAAGACAGGACCGGGGGGGCCTACAATGAGCAGTTCTTC. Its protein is CASSKDRTGGAYNEQFF.

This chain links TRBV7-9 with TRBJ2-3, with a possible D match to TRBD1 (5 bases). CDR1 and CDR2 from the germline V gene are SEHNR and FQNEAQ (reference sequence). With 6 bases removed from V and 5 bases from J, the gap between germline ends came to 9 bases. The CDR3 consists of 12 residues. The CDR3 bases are TGTGCCAGCAGGGGGCCGGGAGATACGCAGTATTTT. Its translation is CASRGPGDTQYF.

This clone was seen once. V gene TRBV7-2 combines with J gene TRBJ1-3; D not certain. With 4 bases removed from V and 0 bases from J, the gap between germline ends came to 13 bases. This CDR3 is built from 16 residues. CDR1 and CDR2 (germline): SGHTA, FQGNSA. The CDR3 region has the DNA TGTGCCAGCAGCTCTCAAGGTAGACTCTCTGGAAACACCATATATTTT. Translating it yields CASSSQGRLSGNTIYF.

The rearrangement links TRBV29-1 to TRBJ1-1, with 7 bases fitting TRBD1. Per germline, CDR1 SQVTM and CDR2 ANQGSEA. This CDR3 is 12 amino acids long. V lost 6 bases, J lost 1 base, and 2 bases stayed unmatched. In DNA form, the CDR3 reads TGCAGCGTGGGACAGACGAACACTGAAGCTTTCTTT. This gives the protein CSVGQTNTEAFF.

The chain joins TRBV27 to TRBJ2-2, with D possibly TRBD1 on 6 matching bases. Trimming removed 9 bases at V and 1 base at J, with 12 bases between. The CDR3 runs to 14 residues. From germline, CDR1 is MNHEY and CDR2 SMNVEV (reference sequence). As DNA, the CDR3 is TGTGCCAGTTGTAGGGGGTGGAACACCGGGGAGCTGTTTTTT. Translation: CASCRGWNTGELFF.

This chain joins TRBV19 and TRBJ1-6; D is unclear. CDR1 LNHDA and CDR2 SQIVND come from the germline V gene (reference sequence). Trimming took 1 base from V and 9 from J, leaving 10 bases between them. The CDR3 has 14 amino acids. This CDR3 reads CASSIGLRSSPLHF. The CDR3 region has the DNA TGTGCCAGTAGTATAGGACTCCGGAGTTCACCCCTCCACTTT. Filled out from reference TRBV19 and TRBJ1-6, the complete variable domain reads DGGITQSPKYLFRKEGQNVTLSCEQNLNHDAMYWYRQDPGQGLRLIYYSQIVNDFQKGDIAEGYSVSREKKESFPLTVTSAQKNPTAFYLCASSIGLRSSPLHFGNGTRLTVT.

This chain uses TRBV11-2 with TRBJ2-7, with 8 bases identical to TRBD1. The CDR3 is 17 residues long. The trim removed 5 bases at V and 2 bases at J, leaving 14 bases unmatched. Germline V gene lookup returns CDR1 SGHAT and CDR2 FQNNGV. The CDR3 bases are TGTGCCAGCAGCGCGCCCACAGACAGGGGCCGAACCTACGAGCAGTACTTC. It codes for CASSAPTDRGRTYEQYF.

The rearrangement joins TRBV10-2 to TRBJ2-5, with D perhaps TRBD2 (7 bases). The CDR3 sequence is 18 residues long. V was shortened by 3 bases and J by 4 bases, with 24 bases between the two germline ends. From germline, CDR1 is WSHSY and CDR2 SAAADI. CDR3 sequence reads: CASSEGRGGAGRRETQYF. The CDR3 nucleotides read TGCGCCAGCAGTGAAGGGCGAGGGGGGGCCGGCCGGCGAGAGACCCAGTACTTC.

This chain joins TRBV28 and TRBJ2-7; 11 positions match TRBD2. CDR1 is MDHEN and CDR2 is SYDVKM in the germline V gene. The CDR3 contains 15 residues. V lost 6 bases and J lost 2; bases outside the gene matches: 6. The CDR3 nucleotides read TGTGCCAGCAGCCGTGGGACTAGCGGAACCTACGAGCAGTACTTC. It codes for CASSRGTSGTYEQYF. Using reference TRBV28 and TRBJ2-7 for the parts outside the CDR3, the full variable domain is DVKVTQSSRYLVKRTGEKVFLECVQDMDHENMFWYRQDPGLGLRLIYFSYDVKMKEKGDIPEGYSVSREKKERFSLILESASTNQTSMYLCASSRGTSGTYEQYFGPGTRLTVT.

The CDR3 nucleotides are TGTGCCAGCAGCTTGACTCGGGACACGTCCTACAATGAGCAGTTCTTC. It yields the protein CASSLTRDTSYNEQFF. The rearrangement uses TRBV5-6 and TRBJ2-1; tentatively, D is TRBD1 (6 bases). V shed 1 base and J shed 1 base, with 12 bases lying between them. The V gene's germline CDR1 is SGHDT and CDR2 YYEEEE. There are 16 residues in the CDR3. The full variable domain, rest sourced from reference TRBV5-6 and TRBJ2-1, is DAGVTQSPTHLIKTRGQQVTLRCSPKSGHDTVSWYQQALGQGPQFIFQYYEEEERQRGNFPDRFSGHQFPNYSSELNVNALLLGDSALYLCASSLTRDTSYNEQFFGPGTRLTVL.

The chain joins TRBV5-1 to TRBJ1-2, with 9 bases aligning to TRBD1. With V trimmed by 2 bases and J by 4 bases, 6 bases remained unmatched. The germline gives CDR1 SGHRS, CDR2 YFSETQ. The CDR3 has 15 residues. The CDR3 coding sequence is TGCGCCAGCAGCTTCGGACAGGGGAGCGGCTATGGCTACACCTTC. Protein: CASSFGQGSGYGYTF. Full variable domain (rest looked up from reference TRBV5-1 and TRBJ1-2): KAGVTQTPRYLIKTRGQQVTLSCSPISGHRSVSWYQQTPGQGLQFLFEYFSETQRNKGNFPGRFSGRQFSNSRSEMNVSTLELGDSALYLCASSFGQGSGYGYTFGSGTRLTVV.

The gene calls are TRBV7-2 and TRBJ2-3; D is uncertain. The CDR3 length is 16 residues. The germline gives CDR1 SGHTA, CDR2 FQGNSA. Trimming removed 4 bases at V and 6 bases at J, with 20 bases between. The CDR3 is CASSSPGRRLMDTQYF. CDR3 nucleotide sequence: TGTGCCAGCAGCTCCCCCGGACGGCGTCTAATGGATACGCAGTATTTT.

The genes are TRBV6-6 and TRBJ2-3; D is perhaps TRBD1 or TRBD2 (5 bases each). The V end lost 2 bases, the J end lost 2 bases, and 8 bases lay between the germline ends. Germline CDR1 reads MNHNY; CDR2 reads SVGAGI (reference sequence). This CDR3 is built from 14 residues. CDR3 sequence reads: CASSYGTNTDTQYF. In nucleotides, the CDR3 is TGTGCCAGCAGTTACGGGACCAACACAGATACGCAGTATTTT.

DNA for the CDR3: TGTGCCAGCTCCCCAGACCCTGAAGTTAACTATGGCTACACCTTC. Translating it yields CASSPDPEVNYGYTF. The rearrangement uses TRBV18 and TRBJ1-2; no firm D call. CDR3 size: 15 residues. Looked up from germline, CDR1 is KGHSH and CDR2 is LQKENI. Between the trimmed V and J ends, which lost 6 bases and 1 base, there was a span of 15 bases.

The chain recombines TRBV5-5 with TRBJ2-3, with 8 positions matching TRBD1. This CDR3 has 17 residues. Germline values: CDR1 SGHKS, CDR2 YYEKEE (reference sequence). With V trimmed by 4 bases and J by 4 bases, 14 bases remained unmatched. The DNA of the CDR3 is TGTGCCAGCAGCCCCCCGGGACAGGCGCTCGGGGCAGATACGCAGTATTTT. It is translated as CASSPPGQALGADTQYF.

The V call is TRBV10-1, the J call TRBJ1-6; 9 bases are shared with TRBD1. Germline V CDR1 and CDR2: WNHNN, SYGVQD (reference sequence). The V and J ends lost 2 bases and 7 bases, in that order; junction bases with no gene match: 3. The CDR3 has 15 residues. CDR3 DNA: TGCGCCAGCAGTGAGACGGACAGGGGAAATTCACCCCTCCACTTT. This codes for CASSETDRGNSPLHF.

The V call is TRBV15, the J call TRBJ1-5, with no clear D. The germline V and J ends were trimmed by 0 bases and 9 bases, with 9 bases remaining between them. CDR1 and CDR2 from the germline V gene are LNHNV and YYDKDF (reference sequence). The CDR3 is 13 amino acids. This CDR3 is CATSRERSSPQHF. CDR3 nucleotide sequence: TGTGCCACCAGCAGAGAGCGGAGTTCGCCCCAGCATTTT.

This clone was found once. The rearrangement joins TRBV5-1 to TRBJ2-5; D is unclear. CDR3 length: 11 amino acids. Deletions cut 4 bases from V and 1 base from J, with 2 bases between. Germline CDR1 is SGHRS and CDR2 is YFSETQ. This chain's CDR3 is CASSAQETQYF. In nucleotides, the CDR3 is TGCGCCAGCAGCGCCCAAGAGACCCAGTACTTC.

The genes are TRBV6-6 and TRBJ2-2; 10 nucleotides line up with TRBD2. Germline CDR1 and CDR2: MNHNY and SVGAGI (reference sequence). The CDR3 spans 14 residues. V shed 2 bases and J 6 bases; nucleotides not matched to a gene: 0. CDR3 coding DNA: TGTGCCAGCAGTTACAGCGGGAGGGCCGGGGAGCTGTTTTTT. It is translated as CASSYSGRAGELFF.

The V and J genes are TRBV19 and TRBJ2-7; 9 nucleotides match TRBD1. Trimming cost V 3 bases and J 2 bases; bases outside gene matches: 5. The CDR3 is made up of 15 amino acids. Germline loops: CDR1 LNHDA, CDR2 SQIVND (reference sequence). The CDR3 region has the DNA TGTGCCAGTAGTATCCGGACAGGGGAGGCCTACGAGCAGTACTTC. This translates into CASSIRTGEAYEQYF. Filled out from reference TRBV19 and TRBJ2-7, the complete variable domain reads DGGITQSPKYLFRKEGQNVTLSCEQNLNHDAMYWYRQDPGQGLRLIYYSQIVNDFQKGDIAEGYSVSREKKESFPLTVTSAQKNPTAFYLCASSIRTGEAYEQYFGPGTRLTVT.

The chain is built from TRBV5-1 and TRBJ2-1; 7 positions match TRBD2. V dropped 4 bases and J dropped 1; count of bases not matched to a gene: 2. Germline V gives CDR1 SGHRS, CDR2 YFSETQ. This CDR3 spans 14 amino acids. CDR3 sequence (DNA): TGCGCCAGCAGCATTAGCGGGTCCTACAATGAGCAGTTCTTC. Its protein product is CASSISGSYNEQFF.

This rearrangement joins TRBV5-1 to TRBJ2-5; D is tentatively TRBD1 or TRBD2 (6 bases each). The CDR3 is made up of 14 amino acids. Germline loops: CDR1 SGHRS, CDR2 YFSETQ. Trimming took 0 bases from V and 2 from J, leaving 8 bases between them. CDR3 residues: CASSLGGGQETQYF. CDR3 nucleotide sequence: TGCGCCAGCAGCTTGGGAGGGGGGCAAGAGACCCAGTACTTC.

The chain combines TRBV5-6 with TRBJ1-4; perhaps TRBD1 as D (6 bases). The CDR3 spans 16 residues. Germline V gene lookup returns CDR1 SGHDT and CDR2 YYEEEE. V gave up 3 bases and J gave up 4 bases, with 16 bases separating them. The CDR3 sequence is CASSWGAGQVNEKLFF. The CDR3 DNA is TGTGCCAGCAGCTGGGGGGCCGGGCAGGTTAATGAAAAACTGTTTTTT.

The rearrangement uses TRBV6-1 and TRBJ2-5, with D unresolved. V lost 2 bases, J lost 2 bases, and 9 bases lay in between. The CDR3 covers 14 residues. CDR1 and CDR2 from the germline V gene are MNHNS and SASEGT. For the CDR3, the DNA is TGTGCCAGCAGTGAACAGCTCAGACAAGAGACCCAGTACTTC. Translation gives CASSEQLRQETQYF.

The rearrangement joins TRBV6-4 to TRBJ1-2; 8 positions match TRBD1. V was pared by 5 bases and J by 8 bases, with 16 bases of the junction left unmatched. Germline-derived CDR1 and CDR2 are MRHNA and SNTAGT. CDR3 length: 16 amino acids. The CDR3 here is CASSTGTGAETRGYTF. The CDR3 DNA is TGTGCCAGCAGTACCGGGACAGGAGCCGAAACAAGGGGCTACACCTTC.